This T cell receptor (beta chain) derives from a study of siplizumab effects on memory and regulatory T cells. Study findings and constraints: Naive T cells were seen as more diverse than memory cells and as major alloresponse contributors. For mappable alloreactive CD4+ clones, the mean Treg-derived fraction was 68.8% with siplizumab and roughly 25% in controls. The mapping of alloreactive clones to unstimulated subsets covered only a minor fraction of them.

Looked up from germline, CDR1 is LNHDA and CDR2 is SQIVND (reference sequence). The V end was cut by 3 bases, the J end by 1 base, with 15 bases between. The CDR3 contains 16 residues. Sequencing was performed with immunoSEQ multiplex PCR; in TCRdb, only in-frame clones are kept and a portion is missing. The sample gives some 100,000 clones, 90% to 95% of which show up once; 6.5% is in the top ten. This clone was picked up one time. What it recognizes is unknown. V gene TRBV19 combines with J gene TRBJ1-1; D might be TRBD1 (6 bases). The receptor comes from a human donor in good health. The sample consisted of CD8+ T cells sorted from blood. The CDR3 DNA is TGTGCCAGTAGTATCAGGACAGCATATGGGAACACTGAAGCTTTCTTT. It is translated as CASSIRTAYGNTEAFF.